This T cell receptor (beta chain) was found in a study of OX40 agonist ivuxolimab in advanced cancers. Overall study: Ivuxolimab is a fully human IgG2 antibody that activates OX40 (CD134). Dose-escalation patients suffered from hepatocellular carcinoma, melanoma, renal cell or head and neck cancer. General study points: Low clonal expansion, among the lowest seen, marked partial responders at 0.1-3.0 mg/kg.

Assay used: immunoSEQ multiplex PCR; TCRdb lists only in-frame clones, some missing. Of about 92,000 clones listed, around 80% were seen once; the top ten hold less than 6%. V lost 4 bases, J lost 7 bases, and 17 bases lay in between. From germline, CDR1 is SGDLS and CDR2 YYNGEE. The CDR3 contains 14 residues. Turning to this clone: What it recognizes is unknown.

Sequenced material: CD4+ or CD8+ T cells sorted from blood, taken in a trial of the OX40 agonist ivuxolimab. This receptor was identified in an adult with an advanced solid tumor such as melanoma, head and neck, liver or kidney cancer. The chain couples TRBV9 to TRBJ1-2; D gene ambiguous. The CDR3 DNA is TGTGCCAGCAGCTCAACTCCAAGGCAAAGTGGCTACACCTTC. Translating gives CASSSTPRQSGYTF.